Below, one T cell receptor beta chain is given with its context. The data belong to a study of blood T cell repertoires in COVID-19. Across the study: Donors in the United States, Italy and Spain gave samples during acute or convalescent COVID-19. PBMCs, B-cell-depleted T cells, or T cells provided the cDNA or gDNA that made up the material.

The V and J ends lost 3 bases and 11 bases respectively, with 13 bases between them. This CDR3 contains 12 residues. Per the study methods: Counts of nucleated cells, estimated from reference gene primer amplification, were obtained. This table comes from immunoSEQ multiplex PCR, and its TCRdb copy is limited to in-frame clones, with some not included. That table is the source of V, J and clone size, and D and trimming were worked out from the DNA. Counted here are about 70,000 clones, approximately 86% occurring once; the ten biggest clones make up roughly 12%. Source material: peripheral blood. The V gene is TRBV12-3 or TRBV12-4, the J gene TRBJ1-1, with D unclear. The receptor was isolated from a human donor in a cohort sampled during active COVID-19. CDR3 in DNA: TGTGCCAGCAGTTTTGGAGGGATAGAGGCTTTCTTT. Protein product: CASSFGGIEAFF.